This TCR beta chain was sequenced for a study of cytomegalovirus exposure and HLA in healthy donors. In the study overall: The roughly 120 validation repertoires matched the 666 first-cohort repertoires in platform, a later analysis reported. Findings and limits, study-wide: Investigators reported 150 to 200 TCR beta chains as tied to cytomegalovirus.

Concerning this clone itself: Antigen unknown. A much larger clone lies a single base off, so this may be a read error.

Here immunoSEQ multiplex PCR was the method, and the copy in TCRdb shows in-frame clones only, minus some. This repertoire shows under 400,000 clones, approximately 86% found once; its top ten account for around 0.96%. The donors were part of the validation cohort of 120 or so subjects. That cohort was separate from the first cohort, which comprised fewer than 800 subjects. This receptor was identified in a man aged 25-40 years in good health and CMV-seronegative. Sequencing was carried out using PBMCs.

CDR3 in DNA: TGTGCCAGCAGCGCGAGCTCCTACGAGCAGTACTTC. It specifies CASSASSYEQYF. V gene TRBV14 combines with J gene TRBJ2-7; D is ambiguous. The V gene lost 5 bases and the J gene lost 0 bases, with 5 bases spanning the gap. The CDR3 consists of 12 residues. The germline CDR1 and CDR2 sequences are SGHDN and FVKESK.